The source of this T cell receptor beta chain is a study of blood T cell repertoires in COVID-19 (dated by TCRdb to about 2020). General notes on the study: The collaborator samples originated in the United States, Italy and Spain and spanned the acute and convalescent phases of COVID-19. The dataset comprised deeply sampled blood TCRbeta repertoires from subjects exposed to, actively infected with, or recovered from COVID-19. Where HLA class I and class II types were available, the types were taken from metadata supplied by the sample provider, not from assay-based typing. The sample metadata nearly always contained a de-identified subject ID, COVID-19 status, age in years and sex. The repertoires were made available in a free public database intended to serve as a resource for research on the immune response to SARS-CoV-2. Samples came from the ongoing ImmuneRACE study (first 160 participants) plus 1,254 subjects from 6 global collaborators. The material from the prospective study consisted of cDNA or gDNA derived from T cells, B-cell-depleted T cells, or PBMCs. Study-level results and caveats: The quantity of clinical and demographic metadata differed by source and by participant and was supplied without curation.

TCRbeta CDR3 regions were amplified from genomic DNA using the immunoSEQ Assay, a bias-controlled multiplex PCR. The authors' analysis ran thus. The number of nucleated cells in each sample was estimated by amplification of reference gene primers within the assay. To quantify the absolute abundance of each unique TCRbeta CDR3 rearrangement, sequence reads were collapsed and filtered. Productive Simpson clonality was computed per sample as the square root of Simpson's diversity index over productive rearrangements. TCRdb stores this immuneACCESS table with in-frame sequences only. Part of the clones is absent; in the studies checked, under half of the shortfall reflects unresolved V genes, and no reason is known for the rest. The DNA gave D and trimming, while V, J and clone size come from that table. Across this sample there are hundreds of thousands of clones, with approximately 90% seen only once. The top ten clones comprise roughly a tenth of the sample.

Participants in the prospective study were aged about 18 to 95 years, lived in more than 20 United States geographic areas, and enrolled through a virtual design. In the prospective study, cohorts were assigned on the basis of participant-reported clinical history obtained from a screening survey and a study questionnaire. For ImmuneRACE Cohort 3, a participant was defined as recovered based on two consecutive negative NP/OP PCR tests, clearance by a healthcare professional, or resolution of symptoms. In the prospective study, mobile phlebotomists collected whole blood, serum and a nasopharyngeal or oropharyngeal swab from each participant. Participants in the prospective study had the option to provide additional blood draws and questionnaires over a roughly two-month period. Blood samples from the prospective study were shipped frozen or at room temperature prior to DNA extraction. Inclusive of the bounding cysteine and phenylalanine, the CDR3 is 14 residues long. Only CDR3 DNA is held: 42 bases, read in frame from base 1. V is trimmed back by 5 bases and J by 7 bases, and the junction contains 3 bases that no gene match accounts for. CDR1 and CDR2 are read off the germline V gene (reference sequence) as SEHNR and FQNEAQ.

In the case of this clone: Its antigen is still unknown. No base-level quality is on record; no much larger clone is a single base apart.

Here the chain combines TRBV7-9 and TRBJ2-1, with 12 bases matching TRBD2. The TCR originated in a middle-aged woman who had recovered from COVID-19. Sequencing input: PBMCs or T cells enriched from blood (not recorded which). DNA sequence: TGTGCCAGCAGCGTGACTAGCGGGAGTAATGAGCAGTTCTTC. Translated, this gives CASSVTSGSNEQFF.